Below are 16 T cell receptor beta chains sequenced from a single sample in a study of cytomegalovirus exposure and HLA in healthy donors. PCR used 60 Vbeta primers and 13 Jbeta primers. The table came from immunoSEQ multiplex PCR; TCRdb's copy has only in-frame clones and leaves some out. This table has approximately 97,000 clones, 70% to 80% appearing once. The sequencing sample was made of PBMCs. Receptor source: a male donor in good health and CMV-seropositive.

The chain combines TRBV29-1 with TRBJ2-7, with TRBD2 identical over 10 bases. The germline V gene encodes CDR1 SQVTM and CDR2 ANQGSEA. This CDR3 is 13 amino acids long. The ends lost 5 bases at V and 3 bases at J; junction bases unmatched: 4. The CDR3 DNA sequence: TGCAGCGTTATGCTAGCGGGAGACTACGAGCAGTACTTC. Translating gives CSVMLAGDYEQYF.

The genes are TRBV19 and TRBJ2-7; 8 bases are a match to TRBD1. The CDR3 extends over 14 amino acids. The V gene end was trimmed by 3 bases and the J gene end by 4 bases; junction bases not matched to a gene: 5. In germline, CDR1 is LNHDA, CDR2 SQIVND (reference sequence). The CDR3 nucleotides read TGTGCCAGTAGTATCCGGGACAGGTTTTACGAGCAGTACTTC. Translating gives CASSIRDRFYEQYF. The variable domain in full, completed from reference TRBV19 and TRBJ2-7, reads DGGITQSPKYLFRKEGQNVTLSCEQNLNHDAMYWYRQDPGQGLRLIYYSQIVNDFQKGDIAEGYSVSREKKESFPLTVTSAQKNPTAFYLCASSIRDRFYEQYFGPGTRLTVT.

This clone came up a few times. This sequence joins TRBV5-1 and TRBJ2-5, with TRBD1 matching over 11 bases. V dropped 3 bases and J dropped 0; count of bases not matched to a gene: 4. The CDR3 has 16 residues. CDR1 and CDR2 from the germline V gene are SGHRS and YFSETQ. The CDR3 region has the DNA TGCGCCAGCAGCTCTGGGACAGGGGGTTACCAAGAGACCCAGTACTTC. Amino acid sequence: CASSSGTGGYQETQYF.

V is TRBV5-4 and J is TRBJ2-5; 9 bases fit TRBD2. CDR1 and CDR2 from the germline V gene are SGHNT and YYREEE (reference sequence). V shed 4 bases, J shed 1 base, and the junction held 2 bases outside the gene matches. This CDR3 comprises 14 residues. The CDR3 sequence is CASSLTSGQETQYF. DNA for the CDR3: TGTGCCAGCAGCCTGACTAGCGGCCAAGAGACCCAGTACTTC.

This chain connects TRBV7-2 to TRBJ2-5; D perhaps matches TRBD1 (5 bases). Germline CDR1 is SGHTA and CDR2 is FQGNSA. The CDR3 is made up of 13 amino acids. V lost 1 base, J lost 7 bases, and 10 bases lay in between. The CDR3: CASSLDRLGTQYF. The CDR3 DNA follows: TGTGCCAGCAGCTTAGACAGGTTGGGGACCCAGTACTTC.

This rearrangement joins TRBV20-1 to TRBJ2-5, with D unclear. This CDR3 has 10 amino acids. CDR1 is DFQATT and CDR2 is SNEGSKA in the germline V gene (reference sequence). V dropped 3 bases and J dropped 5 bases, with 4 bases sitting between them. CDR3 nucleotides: TGCAGTGCTAGTCAGGAGACCCAGTACTTC. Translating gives CSASQETQYF.

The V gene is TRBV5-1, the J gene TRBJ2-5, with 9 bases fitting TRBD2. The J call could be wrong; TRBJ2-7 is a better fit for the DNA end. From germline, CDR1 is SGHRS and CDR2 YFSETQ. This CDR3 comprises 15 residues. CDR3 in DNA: TGCGCCAGCAGCTTTACTAGCGGGCCATCCTACGAGCAGTACTTC. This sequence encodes CASSFTSGPSYEQYF.

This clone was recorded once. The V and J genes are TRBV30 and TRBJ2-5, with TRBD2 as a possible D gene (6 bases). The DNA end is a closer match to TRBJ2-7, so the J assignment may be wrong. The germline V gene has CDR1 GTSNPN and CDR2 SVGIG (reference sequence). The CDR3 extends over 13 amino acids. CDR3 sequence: CAWTGDIKFEQYF. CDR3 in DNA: TGTGCCTGGACGGGGGATATAAAATTCGAGCAGTACTTC.

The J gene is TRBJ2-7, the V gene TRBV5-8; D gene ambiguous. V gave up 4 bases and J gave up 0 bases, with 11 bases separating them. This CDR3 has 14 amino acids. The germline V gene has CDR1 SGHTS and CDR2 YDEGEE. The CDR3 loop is CASSTLTRSYEQYF. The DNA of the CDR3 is TGTGCCAGCAGCACCCTCACGCGCTCCTACGAGCAGTACTTC.

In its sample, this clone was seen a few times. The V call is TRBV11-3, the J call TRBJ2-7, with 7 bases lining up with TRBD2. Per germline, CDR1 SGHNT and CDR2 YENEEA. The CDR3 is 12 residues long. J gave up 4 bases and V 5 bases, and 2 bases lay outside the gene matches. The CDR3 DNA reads TGTGCCAGCAGCCGTAGCGGGTACGAGCAGTACTTC. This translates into CASSRSGYEQYF. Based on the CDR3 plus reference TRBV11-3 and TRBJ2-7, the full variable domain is EAGVVQSPRYKIIEKKQPVAFWCNPISGHNTLYWYLQNLGQGPELLIRYENEEAVDDSQLPKDRFSAERLKGVDSTLKIQPAELGDSAVYLCASSRSGYEQYFGPGTRLTVT.

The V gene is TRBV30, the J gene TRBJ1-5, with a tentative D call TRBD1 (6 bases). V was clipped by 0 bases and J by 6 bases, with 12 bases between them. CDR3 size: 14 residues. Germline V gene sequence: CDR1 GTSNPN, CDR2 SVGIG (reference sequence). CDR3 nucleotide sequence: TGTGCCTGGAGTGTGGGGGGGGCAAGTCAGCCCCAGCATTTT. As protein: CAWSVGGASQPQHF.

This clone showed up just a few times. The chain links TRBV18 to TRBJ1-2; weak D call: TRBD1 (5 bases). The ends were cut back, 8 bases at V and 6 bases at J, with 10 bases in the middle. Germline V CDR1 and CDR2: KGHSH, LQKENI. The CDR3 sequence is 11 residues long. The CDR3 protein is CASTPGDGYTF. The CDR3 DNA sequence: TGTGCCAGCACTCCGGGGGATGGCTACACCTTC.

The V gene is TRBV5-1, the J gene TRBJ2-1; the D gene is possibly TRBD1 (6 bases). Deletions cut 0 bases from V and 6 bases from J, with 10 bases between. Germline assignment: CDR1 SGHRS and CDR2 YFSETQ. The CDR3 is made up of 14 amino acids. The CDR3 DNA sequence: TGCGCCAGCAGCTTGGGACAGGTTTCCAATGAGCAGTTCTTC. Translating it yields CASSLGQVSNEQFF.

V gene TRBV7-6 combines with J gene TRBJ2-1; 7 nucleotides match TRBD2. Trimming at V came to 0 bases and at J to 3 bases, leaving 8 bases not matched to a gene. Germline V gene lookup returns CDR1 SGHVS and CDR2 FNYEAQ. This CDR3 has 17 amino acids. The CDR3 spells CASSLALGGRDYNEQFF. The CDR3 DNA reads TGTGCCAGCAGCTTAGCCCTAGGCGGGAGAGACTACAATGAGCAGTTCTTC.

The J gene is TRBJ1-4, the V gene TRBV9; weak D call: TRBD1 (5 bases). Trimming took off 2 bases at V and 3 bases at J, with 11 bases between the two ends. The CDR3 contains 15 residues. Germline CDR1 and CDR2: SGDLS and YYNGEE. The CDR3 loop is CASSVQGLANEKLFF. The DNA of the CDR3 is TGTGCCAGCAGCGTCCAGGGTTTGGCTAATGAAAAACTGTTTTTT.

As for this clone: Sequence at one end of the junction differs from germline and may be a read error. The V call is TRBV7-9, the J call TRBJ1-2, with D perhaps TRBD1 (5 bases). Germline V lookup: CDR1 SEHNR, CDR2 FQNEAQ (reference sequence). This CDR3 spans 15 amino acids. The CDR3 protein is CSSSLAAIGGDGYTF. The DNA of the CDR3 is TGTTCCAGCAGCTTAGCGGCCATTGGAGGGGATGGCTACACCTTC.